A selection of T cell receptor beta chains follows, all from one sample in a study of OX40 agonist ivuxolimab in advanced cancers. Generated by immunoSEQ multiplex PCR, the TCRdb table keeps only in-frame clones and is missing some. The data hold about 53,000 clones, with 79% observed a single time. Sequences were derived from CD4+ or CD8+ T cells sorted from blood, sampled in a trial of the OX40 agonist ivuxolimab. The source is an adult with an advanced solid tumor such as melanoma, head and neck, liver or kidney cancer. CDR3s include the opening cysteine and the closing phenylalanine or tryptophan. The D gene is left open where the match is weak. Clone sizes are given selectively: once, few, many, or a class where the clone is expanded.

D gene: NA
J gene: TRBJ1-6
V gene: TRBV4-3
clone size: NA
CDR3 DNA: TGCGCCAGCAGCCAAGGAGGTAATTCACCCCTCCACTTT
CDR3 protein: CASSQGGNSPLHF

D gene: NA
J gene: TRBJ1-2
V gene: TRBV10-2
clone size: NA
CDR3 DNA: TGCGCCAGCGGGGGGACCTATGGCTACACCTTC
CDR3 protein: CASGGTYGYTF

D gene: NA
J gene: TRBJ1-5
V gene: TRBV27
clone size: NA
CDR3 DNA: TGTGCCAGCAGGTCCAGGGTTCCGGGTCAGCCCCAGCATTTT
CDR3 protein: CASRSRVPGQPQHF

D gene: NA
J gene: TRBJ2-2
V gene: TRBV19
clone size: NA
CDR3 DNA: TGTGCCAGTACCAAGTCACAGGGAGTTGGGGAAACCGGGGAGCTGTTTTTT
CDR3 protein: CASTKSQGVGETGELFF

D gene: TRBD1
J gene: TRBJ1-1
V gene: TRBV5-1
clone size: NA
CDR3 DNA: TGCGCCAGCAGCCCGGGGACAGGGAGGAACACTGAAGCTTTCTTT
CDR3 protein: CASSPGTGRNTEAFF

D gene: NA
J gene: TRBJ2-7
V gene: TRBV7-2
clone size: once
CDR3 DNA: TGTGCCACCCGCCCAGGCGGGACAGCAACCTACGAGCAGTACTTC
CDR3 protein: CATRPGGTATYEQYF

D gene: NA
J gene: TRBJ1-5
V gene: TRBV10-3
clone size: NA
CDR3 DNA: TGTGCCATCTGGGCCGGAGGAAATCAGCCCCAGCATTTT
CDR3 protein: CAIWAGGNQPQHF

D gene: NA
J gene: TRBJ1-1
V gene: TRBV5-1
clone size: few
CDR3 DNA: TGCGCCAGCAGCAAGGAGGGCAGTGTTATGAACACTGAAGCTTTCTTT
CDR3 protein: CASSKEGSVMNTEAFF

D gene: NA
J gene: TRBJ1-4
V gene: TRBV5-1
clone size: NA
CDR3 DNA: TGCGCCAGCAGCTTGGACGTCGGGGCAACTAATGAAAAACTGTTTTTT
CDR3 protein: CASSLDVGATNEKLFF

D gene: TRBD1
J gene: TRBJ1-2
V gene: TRBV19
clone size: few
CDR3 DNA: TGTGCCAGCCGACAGGGAGGGGGCTACACCTTC
CDR3 protein: CASRQGGGYTF

D gene: TRBD1
J gene: TRBJ1-2
V gene: TRBV7-3
clone size: NA
CDR3 DNA: TGTGCCAGCAGCTTAGCAGGGGGCGATGGCTACACCTTC
CDR3 protein: CASSLAGGDGYTF

D gene: NA
J gene: TRBJ1-3
V gene: TRBV5-1
clone size: few
CDR3 DNA: TGCGCCAGCAGCTTGGGAAGTGGAAACACCATATATTTT
CDR3 protein: CASSLGSGNTIYF

D gene: NA
J gene: TRBJ1-6
V gene: TRBV2
clone size: NA
CDR3 DNA: TGTGCCAGCGATGGGCCTAGAAAGGCCCTCCACTTT
CDR3 protein: CASDGPRKALHF

D gene: TRBD1
J gene: TRBJ1-2
V gene: TRBV5-8
clone size: NA
CDR3 DNA: TGTGCCAGCAGCTTGCTGACAGGGAAGGACTATGGCTACACCTTC
CDR3 protein: CASSLLTGKDYGYTF

D gene: NA
J gene: TRBJ1-1
V gene: TRBV6-5
clone size: NA
CDR3 DNA: TGTGCCAGCAGTTACTCGAGGGACGGGATGAACACTGAAGCTTTCTTT
CDR3 protein: CASSYSRDGMNTEAFF

D gene: NA
J gene: TRBJ1-5
V gene: TRBV6-5
clone size: NA
CDR3 DNA: TGTGCCAGCACCGTACCCCCGGAAGCCCAGCATTTT
CDR3 protein: CASTVPPEAQHF

D gene: TRBD2
J gene: TRBJ2-1
V gene: TRBV5-1
clone size: NA
CDR3 DNA: TGCGCCAGCAGCTTAGGGTGGGAGGGCGTTGAGCAGTTCTTC
CDR3 protein: CASSLGWEGVEQFF

D gene: NA
J gene: TRBJ1-3
V gene: TRBV21-1
clone size: NA
CDR3 DNA: TGTGCCAGCAGCCCCCCCCAGGGAAGAGCTGGAAACACCATATATTTT
CDR3 protein: CASSPPQGRAGNTIYF

D gene: NA
J gene: TRBJ1-1
V gene: TRBV29-1
clone size: NA
CDR3 DNA: TGCAGCGGCGCATGGGGCCCCGGCACTGAAGCTTTCTTT
CDR3 protein: CSGAWGPGTEAFF

D gene: TRBD1
J gene: TRBJ1-2
V gene: TRBV11-2
clone size: NA
CDR3 DNA: TGTGCCAGCAGCCCATGGACAGGGGCTTATAACTATGGCTACACCTTC
CDR3 protein: CASSPWTGAYNYGYTF

D gene: TRBD2
J gene: TRBJ2-2
V gene: TRBV5-1
clone size: NA
CDR3 DNA: TGCGCCAGCAGCCCGCGAAGTCTAGCGGGGGTCACCGGGGAGCTGTTTTTT
CDR3 protein: CASSPRSLAGVTGELFF

D gene: NA
J gene: TRBJ2-7
V gene: TRBV9
clone size: NA
CDR3 DNA: TGTGCCAGCAGCCCCCTCCCCGGCGCGGCCTACGAGCAGTACTTC
CDR3 protein: CASSPLPGAAYEQYF

D gene: NA
J gene: TRBJ2-7
V gene: TRBV5-5
clone size: NA
CDR3 DNA: TGTGCCAGCAGCCCCTGGGGGGGCGGCGACGAGCAGTACTTC
CDR3 protein: CASSPWGGGDEQYF

D gene: TRBD2
J gene: TRBJ2-5
V gene: TRBV9
clone size: NA
CDR3 DNA: TGTGCCAGCAGCGTAGGCCTAGCGGGGACCGGGACCCAGTACTTC
CDR3 protein: CASSVGLAGTGTQYF

D gene: NA
J gene: TRBJ2-5
V gene: TRBV6-1
clone size: NA
CDR3 DNA: TGTGCCAGCAGCGGATGGGGTCTTGCCCTAGAGACCCAGTACTTC
CDR3 protein: CASSGWGLALETQYF

D gene: NA
J gene: TRBJ1-1
V gene: TRBV5-1
clone size: NA
CDR3 DNA: TGCGCCAGCAGCTTGTTTTTGAACACTGAAGCTTTCTTT
CDR3 protein: CASSLFLNTEAFF

D gene: NA
J gene: TRBJ2-7
V gene: TRBV5-6
clone size: NA
CDR3 DNA: TGTGCCAGCAGCTTCACGAAGAAAAGGGGAACGTACGAGCAGTACTTC
CDR3 protein: CASSFTKKRGTYEQYF

D gene: NA
J gene: TRBJ2-7
V gene: TRBV29-1
clone size: NA
CDR3 DNA: TGCAGCGTGATCGGGGTAGGGGACGAGCAGTACTTC
CDR3 protein: CSVIGVGDEQYF

D gene: NA
J gene: TRBJ1-2
V gene: TRBV7-9
clone size: NA
CDR3 DNA: TGTGCCAGCAGGTTCCGGGGCGATGGCTACACCTTC
CDR3 protein: CASRFRGDGYTF

D gene: TRBD1
J gene: TRBJ2-3
V gene: TRBV29-1
clone size: once
CDR3 DNA: TGCAGCGTTGGGGGGAGGCTGGTCGGACAGGGGACAGATACGCAGTATTTT
CDR3 protein: CSVGGRLVGQGTDTQYF

D gene: NA
J gene: TRBJ2-2
V gene: TRBV10-1
clone size: once
CDR3 DNA: TGCGCCAGCAATAGGGACCGGAGTTCCGGGGAGCTGTTTTTT
CDR3 protein: CASNRDRSSGELFF

D gene: NA
J gene: TRBJ2-7
V gene: TRBV27
clone size: NA
CDR3 DNA: TGTGCCAGCAGTCCCACTATTAGGGGCGAGCAGTACTTC
CDR3 protein: CASSPTIRGEQYF

D gene: NA
J gene: TRBJ2-3
V gene: TRBV7-2
clone size: NA
CDR3 DNA: TGTGCCAGCAGCCCACCGGGGGTAAATACGCAGTATTTT
CDR3 protein: CASSPPGVNTQYF

D gene: TRBD1
J gene: TRBJ2-7
V gene: TRBV11-2
clone size: NA
CDR3 DNA: TGTGCCAGCAGCTTAGCTGGGACAGGGGTCTACGAGCAGTACTTC
CDR3 protein: CASSLAGTGVYEQYF

D gene: NA
J gene: TRBJ2-7
V gene: TRBV27
clone size: NA
CDR3 DNA: TGTGCCAGCAGTAGGATGGGCGGGTCCGGAGACTACGAGCAGTACTTC
CDR3 protein: CASSRMGGSGDYEQYF

D gene: NA
J gene: TRBJ2-7
V gene: TRBV27
clone size: NA
CDR3 DNA: TGTGCCAGCGGTCTGTCCCGGGACATTTACGAGCAGTACTTC
CDR3 protein: CASGLSRDIYEQYF

D gene: NA
J gene: TRBJ2-3
V gene: TRBV7-2
clone size: NA
CDR3 DNA: TGTGCCAGCAGCCGTAGGCCCACAGATACGCAGTATTTT
CDR3 protein: CASSRRPTDTQYF

D gene: TRBD2
J gene: TRBJ2-1
V gene: TRBV5-1
clone size: NA
CDR3 DNA: TGCGCCAGCAGCTTACAGCGGGGAGTCTACAATGAGCAGTTCTTC
CDR3 protein: CASSLQRGVYNEQFF

D gene: NA
J gene: TRBJ1-2
V gene: TRBV19
clone size: once
CDR3 DNA: TGTGCCAGTAGTATAGATCAGGCAGGCGACTATGGCTACACCTTC
CDR3 protein: CASSIDQAGDYGYTF

D gene: NA
J gene: TRBJ2-7
V gene: TRBV11-2
clone size: few
CDR3 DNA: TGTGCCAGCAGCTTGGACTTGGGGGAGCAGTACTTC
CDR3 protein: CASSLDLGEQYF

D gene: NA
J gene: TRBJ2-1
V gene: TRBV16
clone size: NA
CDR3 DNA: TGTGCCAGCAGCCGGGACGAGCAGTTCTTC
CDR3 protein: CASSRDEQFF

D gene: NA
J gene: TRBJ2-3
V gene: TRBV5-8
clone size: NA
CDR3 DNA: TGTGCCAGCACCCTCGTGGGTATCCCAGATACGCAGTATTTT
CDR3 protein: CASTLVGIPDTQYF